This T cell receptor (beta chain) was observed in a study of naive and memory T cell subsets. Whole-study results and caveats: The power law exponent of TCR abundance differed between naive and memory cells. Clonotypes are single alpha or beta chains, not paired receptors. Naive repertoires, especially CD8, held a few larger clonotypes, possibly memory cells re-expressing CD45RA. Over 90% of naive TCR sequences appeared only once after error correction, unlike memory subsets.

Cells stained for CD3, CD4, CD8, CD45RA, CD27 and viability were sorted into four CD45RA/CD27 subsets. The beta constant-region primer was an equimolar mix of two oligonucleotides covering TRBC1 and TRBC2. Four rounds of PCR amplified the ligated cDNA using nested alpha and beta constant-region primers plus SP2. TCRdb re-derived calls from the UMI-ligation and nested PCR reads in MiXCR, one entry per CDR3 protein. The data contain around 100,000 distinct CDR3 sequences, around 13% of them singletons. The CDR3 is 15 residues long. Trimming cost V 2 bases and J 8 bases; bases outside gene matches: 9. Germline V lookup: CDR1 SQVTM, CDR2 ANQGSEA. This clonotype was detected ten times or more. Its target is unknown.

The chain is built from TRBV29-1 and TRBJ2-2; TRBD1 agrees at 9 bases. The sample comprised naive CD8+ T cells from blood. The sequence was collected from a human donor in good health. This CDR3 reads CSVERRQGGEGELFF. Here the CDR3 DNA reads TGCAGCGTTGAAAGACGACAGGGGGGTGAAGGGGAGCTGTTTTTT.